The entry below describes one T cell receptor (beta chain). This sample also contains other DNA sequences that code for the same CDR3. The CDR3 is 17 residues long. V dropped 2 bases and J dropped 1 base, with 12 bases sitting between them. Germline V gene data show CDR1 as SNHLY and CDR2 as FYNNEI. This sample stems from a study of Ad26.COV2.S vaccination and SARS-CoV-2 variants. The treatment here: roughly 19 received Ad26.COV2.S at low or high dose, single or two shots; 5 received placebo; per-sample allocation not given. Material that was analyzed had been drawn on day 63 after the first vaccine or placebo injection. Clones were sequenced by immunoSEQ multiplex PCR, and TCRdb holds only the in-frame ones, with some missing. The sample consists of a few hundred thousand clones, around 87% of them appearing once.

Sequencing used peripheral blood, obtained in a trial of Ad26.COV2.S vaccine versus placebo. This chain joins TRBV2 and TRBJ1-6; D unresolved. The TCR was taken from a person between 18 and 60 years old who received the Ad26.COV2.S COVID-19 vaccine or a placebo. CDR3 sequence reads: CASSERRGSSYNSPLHF. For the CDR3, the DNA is TGTGCCAGCAGTGAAAGGCGGGGTAGTTCCTATAATTCACCCCTCCACTTT.